The 14 T cell receptor beta chains reported below all come from one sample, sequenced in a study of shared clonotypes between healthy human individuals. As defined, naive CD8 cells were CD45RO-negative and positively selected for CCR7, with terminally differentiated effector memory CD45RA+ cells excluded. Produced via immunoSEQ multiplex PCR; TCRdb's table is partial and in-frame only. Of millions of clones listed, roughly 91% are singletons. Sequenced sample: naive CD8+ T cells from PBMCs. These receptors all come from a man younger than 30 in good health. Some clones in this sample may be carry-over from other donors' samples.

The table lists this clone with a few counts. CDR3 sequence reads: CASSQPGQGAFF. The CDR3 bases are TGCGCCAGCAGCCAACCGGGACAGGGGGCTTTCTTT. The chain recombines TRBV4-1 with TRBJ1-1; 10 bases are a match to TRBD1. The CDR3 runs to 12 residues. V dropped 2 bases and J dropped 11; count of bases not matched to a gene: 2. Germline-derived CDR1 and CDR2 are MGHRA and YSYEKL.

This chain links TRBV5-1 with TRBJ2-1; TRBD2 agrees at 14 bases. Germline CDR1 and CDR2: SGHRS and YFSETQ. The CDR3 loop spans 17 amino acids. Trimming cost V 8 bases and J 4 bases; bases outside gene matches: 11. The CDR3 loop reads CASGTGTSGGPYNEQFF. The CDR3 DNA reads TGCGCCAGTGGTACCGGGACTAGCGGGGGTCCTTACAATGAGCAGTTCTTC.

The chain recombines TRBV7-2 with TRBJ2-1, with no clear D. The CDR3 spans 13 residues. The V end lost 1 base, the J end lost 6 bases, and 7 bases lay between the germline ends. Germline CDR1 reads SGHTA; CDR2 reads FQGNSA. This CDR3 reads CASSLGRFNEQFF. CDR3 in DNA: TGTGCCAGCAGCTTAGGCAGATTCAATGAGCAGTTCTTC.

V gene TRBV14 combines with J gene TRBJ1-1; 7 bases map to TRBD1. The length of the CDR3 is 13 residues. Germline lookup yields CDR1 SGHDN and CDR2 FVKESK. V lost 8 bases and J lost 4; bases outside the gene matches: 7. Here the CDR3 reads CASRDRLFTEAFF. CDR3 coding DNA: TGTGCCAGCCGGGACAGATTATTCACTGAAGCTTTCTTT.

The V and J genes are TRBV9 and TRBJ2-1; D assignment may be TRBD1 or TRBD2 (5 bases each). Trimming cost V 4 bases and J 0 bases, with 11 bases left between them. Germline V lookup: CDR1 SGDLS, CDR2 YYNGEE. The CDR3 has 15 residues. The CDR3 nucleotides are TGTGCCAGCAGCACTTCCGGGACCTCCTACAATGAGCAGTTCTTC. Its protein product is CASSTSGTSYNEQFF.

The chain joins TRBV28 to TRBJ2-1; weak D call: TRBD1 (5 bases). CDR1 MDHEN and CDR2 SYDVKM come from the germline V gene. The CDR3 runs to 14 residues. The V end was cut by 6 bases, the J end by 4 bases, with 13 bases between. The CDR3 sequence: CASREPQGYNEQFF. The DNA of the CDR3 is TGTGCCAGCAGGGAACCGCAGGGATACAATGAGCAGTTCTTC. Full variable domain (missing parts from reference TRBV28 and TRBJ2-1): DVKVTQSSRYLVKRTGEKVFLECVQDMDHENMFWYRQDPGLGLRLIYFSYDVKMKEKGDIPEGYSVSREKKERFSLILESASTNQTSMYLCASREPQGYNEQFFGPGTRLTVL.

V usage is TRBV15 and J usage is TRBJ2-7; 7 bases fit TRBD2. CDR1 and CDR2 from the germline V gene are LNHNV and YYDKDF (reference sequence). Trimming cost V 3 bases and J 2 bases; bases outside gene matches: 10. The CDR3 contains 16 residues. The CDR3 sequence: CATSSPEGAGAYEQYF. The CDR3 region has the DNA TGTGCCACCAGCAGCCCCGAAGGGGCGGGGGCCTACGAGCAGTACTTC.

The chain employs TRBV27 and TRBJ1-1; 8 positions match TRBD1. The V and J ends lost 6 bases and 5 bases, in that order; junction bases with no gene match: 8. The CDR3 contains 14 residues. The V gene's germline CDR1 is MNHEY and CDR2 SMNVEV (reference sequence). Here the CDR3 reads CASRPGQARTEAFF. The CDR3 DNA sequence: TGTGCCAGCAGACCGGGACAGGCGAGGACTGAAGCTTTCTTT.

This chain joins TRBV5-6 and TRBJ2-1; TRBD2 agrees at 9 bases. The CDR3 is made up of 15 amino acids. The V and J ends lost 5 bases and 3 bases, in that order; junction bases with no gene match: 6. Per germline, CDR1 SGHDT and CDR2 YYEEEE. The CDR3, as DNA: TGTGCCAGCAGTACGCGGGAGGGGTTCTACAATGAGCAGTTCTTC. Its protein is CASSTREGFYNEQFF.

The J gene is TRBJ1-1, the V gene TRBV7-9; D ambiguous. Germline V gene lookup returns CDR1 SEHNR and CDR2 FQNEAQ (reference sequence). V shed 5 bases and J shed 0 bases, with 13 bases lying between them. The CDR3 length is 15 residues. CDR3 nucleotide sequence: TGTGCCAGCAGCCCCACTCGAATCATGAACACTGAAGCTTTCTTT. This codes for CASSPTRIMNTEAFF. The full variable domain, with the rest looked up from reference TRBV7-9 and TRBJ1-1, is DTGVSQNPRHKITKRGQNVTFRCDPISEHNRLYWYRQTLGQGPEFLTYFQNEAQLEKSRLLSDRFSAERPKGSFSTLEIQRTEQGDSAMYLCASSPTRIMNTEAFFGQGTRLTVV.

The chain carries TRBV11-1 and TRBJ2-5, with D uncertain. The CDR3 length is 13 residues. Germline CDR1 and CDR2: SGHAT and FQDESV (reference sequence). V was pared by 6 bases and J by 7 bases, with 15 bases between. This CDR3 is CASRPPDVTTQYF. For the CDR3, the DNA is TGTGCCAGCAGGCCACCGGACGTTACGACCCAGTACTTC.

This rearrangement joins TRBV7-9 to TRBJ1-3; D unresolved. CDR3 length equals 16 residues. V was trimmed by 0 bases and J by 0 bases, leaving 9 bases between them. Germline lookup yields CDR1 SEHNR and CDR2 FQNEAQ (reference sequence). CDR3 sequence: CASSLAPRASGNTIYF. DNA for the CDR3: TGTGCCAGCAGCTTAGCGCCCCGGGCCTCTGGAAACACCATATATTTT.

The chain employs TRBV2 and TRBJ2-3; D gene uncertain. The CDR3 runs to 16 residues. The germline gives CDR1 SNHLY, CDR2 FYNNEI. The germline V and J ends were trimmed by 5 bases and 1 base, with 16 bases remaining between them. CDR3: CASSSLPVFGTDTQYF. CDR3 nucleotides: TGTGCCAGCAGTTCCTTACCGGTTTTCGGCACAGATACGCAGTATTTT.

V and J are TRBV7-6 and TRBJ1-4; maybe TRBD1 (5 bases). CDR1 SGHVS and CDR2 FNYEAQ come from the germline V gene. The CDR3 extends over 14 amino acids. Trimming took off 1 base at V and 5 bases at J, with 8 bases between the two ends. CDR3 region: CASSLGGRNEKLFF. For the CDR3, the DNA is TGTGCCAGCAGCTTAGGGGGACGGAATGAAAAACTGTTTTTT.